A selection of T cell receptor beta chains follows, all from one sample in a study of T cell repertoires in cytomegalovirus infection. TCRdb re-called the reads through MiXCR, storing one row per CDR3 protein. The table lists about 450,000 distinct CDR3 sequences, roughly a third of them singletons. Material: PBMCs. The source is a human donor in good health (CMV status not recorded). Some clones in this sample may be carry-over from other donors' samples. Both conserved end residues are part of each CDR3. D genes are given only for firm matches. Only part of the rows carry a size: once, few, many, or a class if the clone is expanded.

clone size: -; D gene: TRBD1; J gene: TRBJ1-2; V gene: TRBV7-9; CDR3 protein: CASSYYRGDGYPF; CDR3 DNA: TGTGCCAGCAGCTATTACAGGGGAGATGGCTACCCCTTC
clone size: -; D gene: TRBD2; J gene: TRBJ2-3; V gene: TRBV4-1; CDR3 protein: CASSQLLAGGSTDTQYF; CDR3 DNA: TGCGCCAGCAGCCAATTACTAGCGGGGGGGAGCACAGATACGCAGTATTTT
clone size: few; D gene: TRBD1; J gene: TRBJ2-1; V gene: TRBV20-1; CDR3 protein: CSASDTGGAGNEQFF; CDR3 DNA: TGCAGTGCTAGTGATACAGGGGGCGCAGGGAATGAGCAGTTCTTC
clone size: -; D gene: -; J gene: TRBJ2-1; V gene: TRBV7-2; CDR3 protein: CASSLAGGAMRAFF; CDR3 DNA: TGTGCCAGCAGCTTAGCGGGGGGGGCCATGAGAGCGTTCTTC
clone size: -; D gene: -; J gene: TRBJ2-7; V gene: TRBV4-1; CDR3 protein: CASSQVLTYEQYF; CDR3 DNA: TGCGCCAGCAGCCAAGTTCTAACCTACGAGCAGTACTTC
clone size: few; D gene: -; J gene: TRBJ1-6; V gene: TRBV11-2; CDR3 protein: CASSLEPGGSPLHF; CDR3 DNA: TGTGCCAGCAGCTTAGAGCCGGGCGGGTCACCCCTCCACTTT
clone size: few; D gene: -; J gene: TRBJ2-5; V gene: TRBV6-6; CDR3 protein: CASTKGGARETQYF; CDR3 DNA: TGTGCCAGCACTAAGGGGGGGGCGAGGGAGACCCAGTACTTC
clone size: few; D gene: TRBD1; J gene: TRBJ1-2; V gene: TRBV28; CDR3 protein: CASSQRTGGFYGYTF; CDR3 DNA: TGTGCCAGCAGTCAAAGGACAGGGGGCTTCTATGGCTACACCTTC
clone size: -; D gene: -; J gene: TRBJ2-5; V gene: TRBV7-2; CDR3 protein: CASSPHGHQETQYF; CDR3 DNA: TGTGCCAGCAGCCCCCACGGTCACCAAGAGACCCAGTACTTC
clone size: few; D gene: -; J gene: TRBJ1-1; V gene: TRBV7-9; CDR3 protein: CASSGRQNTEAFF; CDR3 DNA: TGTGCCAGCAGCGGACGACAGAACACTGAAGCTTTCTTT
clone size: many; D gene: -; J gene: TRBJ1-4; V gene: TRBV7-8; CDR3 protein: CASSGAGKSILEKLFF; CDR3 DNA: TGTGCCAGCAGCGGGGCGGGGAAGTCCATTTTGGAAAAACTGTTTTTT
clone size: few; D gene: TRBD2; J gene: TRBJ2-1; V gene: TRBV6-1; CDR3 protein: CASSVLAGAYNEQFF; CDR3 DNA: TGTGCCAGCAGCGTACTAGCGGGGGCTTACAATGAGCAGTTCTTC
clone size: many; D gene: -; J gene: TRBJ2-7; V gene: TRBV11-2; CDR3 protein: CASSDRQPPWEQYF; CDR3 DNA: TGTGCCAGCAGCGACCGACAGCCTCCTTGGGAGCAGTACTTC
clone size: -; D gene: -; J gene: TRBJ2-5; V gene: TRBV7-6; CDR3 protein: CASSLGSGTGRASGKTQYF; CDR3 DNA: TGTGCCAGCAGCTTAGGGTCTGGCACGGGTCGGGCCTCAGGAAAGACCCAGTACTTC
clone size: -; D gene: -; J gene: TRBJ2-3; V gene: TRBV27; CDR3 protein: CASSLREFDPYTDTQYF; CDR3 DNA: TGTGCCAGCAGTTTAAGGGAGTTTGATCCCTACACAGATACGCAGTATTTT
clone size: -; D gene: TRBD1; J gene: TRBJ1-1; V gene: TRBV6-2/TRBV6-3; CDR3 protein: CASSLSVETGTEAFF; CDR3 DNA: TGTGCCAGCAGCCTCTCCGTCGAGACAGGGACTGAAGCTTTCTTT
clone size: -; D gene: -; J gene: TRBJ2-5; V gene: TRBV12-3/TRBV12-4; CDR3 protein: CASSFGSLPETQYF; CDR3 DNA: TGTGCCAGCAGTTTTGGGTCATTGCCGGAGACCCAGTACTTC
clone size: -; D gene: TRBD2; J gene: TRBJ2-4; V gene: TRBV7-2; CDR3 protein: CASSLKLAGAKNIQYF; CDR3 DNA: TGTGCCAGCAGCTTAAAACTAGCGGGGGCCAAAAACATTCAGTACTTC
clone size: -; D gene: -; J gene: TRBJ1-3; V gene: TRBV28; CDR3 protein: CASSFAGNTIYF; CDR3 DNA: TGTGCCAGCAGTTTCGCTGGAAACACCATATATTTT
clone size: -; D gene: -; J gene: TRBJ1-5; V gene: TRBV19; CDR3 protein: CASSMLRYQPQHF; CDR3 DNA: TGTGCCAGTAGTATGCTCCGGTATCAGCCCCAGCATTTT
clone size: few; D gene: TRBD2; J gene: TRBJ2-7; V gene: TRBV12-3/TRBV12-4; CDR3 protein: CASSLGASGLDEQYF; CDR3 DNA: TGTGCCAGCAGTTTAGGGGCTAGCGGTCTCGACGAGCAGTACTTC
clone size: -; D gene: -; J gene: TRBJ2-7; V gene: TRBV6-1; CDR3 protein: CASSEPDSVYEQYF; CDR3 DNA: TGTGCCAGCAGTGAACCGGACAGTGTCTACGAGCAGTACTTC
clone size: -; D gene: -; J gene: TRBJ2-3; V gene: TRBV4-3; CDR3 protein: CASSPSVAILYTQYF; CDR3 DNA: TGCGCCAGCAGCCCCTCAGTCGCAATTTTGTATACGCAGTATTTT
clone size: -; D gene: TRBD2; J gene: TRBJ2-1; V gene: TRBV24-1; CDR3 protein: CATSDPSGGVYNEPFF; CDR3 DNA: TGTGCCACCAGTGACCCCAGCGGGGGTGTTTACAATGAGCCGTTCTTC
clone size: -; D gene: -; J gene: TRBJ1-6; V gene: TRBV7-8; CDR3 protein: CASSMNSPLHF; CDR3 DNA: TGTGCCAGCAGCATGAATTCACCCCTCCACTTT
clone size: -; D gene: -; J gene: TRBJ2-5; V gene: TRBV20-1; CDR3 protein: CSAPGEGWETQYF; CDR3 DNA: TGCAGTGCCCCAGGGGAGGGGTGGGAGACCCAGTACTTC
clone size: -; D gene: TRBD1; J gene: TRBJ2-7; V gene: TRBV27; CDR3 protein: CASSLGTGGSEQYF; CDR3 DNA: TGTGCCAGCAGTTTAGGGACAGGGGGTAGCGAGCAGTACTTC
clone size: few; D gene: TRBD1; J gene: TRBJ1-6; V gene: TRBV12-3/TRBV12-4; CDR3 protein: CASSLRGGDRGRSPLHF; CDR3 DNA: TGTGCCAGCAGTTTGCGGGGAGGGGACAGGGGGCGGTCACCCCTCCACTTT
clone size: -; D gene: -; J gene: TRBJ1-6; V gene: TRBV7-2; CDR3 protein: CASSLNSFGGGSPLHF; CDR3 DNA: TGTGCCAGCAGCTTAAATTCGTTTGGTGGCGGTTCACCCCTCCACTTT
clone size: few; D gene: -; J gene: TRBJ1-2; V gene: TRBV2; CDR3 protein: CASSERQSDGYTF; CDR3 DNA: TGTGCCAGCAGTGAAAGACAGTCGGATGGCTACACCTTC
clone size: many; D gene: -; J gene: TRBJ1-4; V gene: TRBV7-2; CDR3 protein: CASSLSLWGAPTNEKLFF; CDR3 DNA: TGTGCCAGCAGCTTAAGTTTATGGGGGGCACCAACTAATGAAAAACTGTTTTTT
clone size: -; D gene: TRBD2; J gene: TRBJ2-1; V gene: TRBV6-2/TRBV6-3; CDR3 protein: CASSYLQGTSFSYNEQFF; CDR3 DNA: TGTGCCAGCAGTTACCTACAGGGGACTAGCTTCTCCTACAATGAGCAGTTCTTC
clone size: few; D gene: TRBD1; J gene: TRBJ1-5; V gene: TRBV19; CDR3 protein: CASSGTDNQPQHF; CDR3 DNA: TGTGCCAGTAGTGGGACAGACAATCAGCCCCAGCATTTT
clone size: many; D gene: -; J gene: TRBJ2-1; V gene: TRBV7-3; CDR3 protein: CASSFGDRHNEQFF; CDR3 DNA: TGTGCCAGCAGCTTCGGAGACAGGCACAATGAGCAGTTCTTC
clone size: -; D gene: TRBD1; J gene: TRBJ1-1; V gene: TRBV29-1; CDR3 protein: CSGTGQGALRTEAFF; CDR3 DNA: TGCAGCGGTACGGGACAGGGGGCCCTCCGCACTGAAGCTTTCTTT
clone size: many; D gene: TRBD2; J gene: TRBJ2-7; V gene: TRBV7-9; CDR3 protein: CASSLGGGFILVEQYF; CDR3 DNA: TGTGCCAGCAGCTTAGGCGGGGGGTTTATATTGGTCGAGCAGTACTTC
clone size: -; D gene: TRBD2; J gene: TRBJ2-1; V gene: TRBV7-8; CDR3 protein: CVSSLLIAGGMGEQFF; CDR3 DNA: TGTGTCAGCAGCTTATTAATAGCGGGGGGTATGGGTGAACAGTTCTTC
clone size: -; D gene: -; J gene: TRBJ1-2; V gene: TRBV6-2/TRBV6-3; CDR3 protein: CASSPQGVYGYTF; CDR3 DNA: TGTGCCAGCAGTCCTCAGGGAGTCTATGGCTACACCTTC
clone size: -; D gene: -; J gene: TRBJ1-3; V gene: TRBV4-1; CDR3 protein: CASSQDRTSSSGNTIYF; CDR3 DNA: TGCGCCAGCAGCCAAGATCGGACATCTAGCTCTGGAAACACCATATATTTT
clone size: many; D gene: -; J gene: TRBJ2-2; V gene: TRBV6-2/TRBV6-3; CDR3 protein: CASSYPGELFF; CDR3 DNA: TGTGCCAGCAGTTACCCCGGGGAGCTGTTTTTT